This T cell receptor beta chain was recorded in a study of T-cell memory formation after mild COVID-19 (dated by TCRdb to the early 2020s). Looking at the study overall: Most TCR sequence clusters were specific to one of the two donors. In two donors, T-cell clones that expanded and contracted after mild COVID-19 were followed by sequencing TCRalpha and TCRbeta repertoires longitudinally. Two young, previously healthy adult volunteers made up the cohort, one male and one female.

Ficoll-Paque density gradient centrifugation was used to isolate PBMCs. The instrument given in TCRdb is Illumina NovaSeq 6000. TCRalpha and TCRbeta cDNA libraries were built by 5'RACE with constant-segment primers, adding sample barcodes and unique molecular identifiers. RNA was extracted from every sample with Trizol reagent. Libraries were amplified in two PCR steps, with a second sample barcode and Illumina TruSeq adapters added in the second step. Sequencing of libraries was performed on an Illumina NovaSeq with 2 x 150 bp paired-end reads. The source study handled its data this way. The reads were demultiplexed and collapsed into UMI-guided consensus sequences using migec v1.2.7. Using mixcr v2.1.11, the UMI consensuses were aligned to TRA and TRB V and J templates and assembled into clonotypes. Expanded or contracted clonotypes were those called significant by both edgeR and NoisET, with noise models trained on biological replicates. For edgeR calls, the thresholds were a false discovery rate-adjusted p below 0.01 and a log2 fold-change of 1. As an exploratory analysis of dynamics, max-normalized trajectories of the 1000 most abundant clonotypes were examined by PCA with hierarchical clustering. Separately sequenced CD4+ and CD8+ repertoires were used to assign the CD4 or CD8 phenotype of responding clones. TCRdb reran the public reads through fastp at Q25 and MiXCR, keeping productive beta chains. One record per CDR3 amino acid sequence lists the most common genes and DNA. TCRdb, not the authors, supplied the V and J calls. The sample includes a few hundred thousand distinct CDR3 sequences, with 8.5% to 9.5% observed a single time. Around 21% of the sample lies in the top ten.

From its cysteine to its phenylalanine, the CDR3 spans 15 amino acids. Only the CDR3 DNA is retained, 45 bases long and in frame from the first base. CDR1 and CDR2, looked up from the germline V gene (reference sequence), are MNHEY and SMNVEV. Between the V and J ends, shortened by 1 base and 1 base respectively, the junction contains 5 bases. On the study overall, not on this receptor specifically: Balanced CD4/CD8 phenotypes were observed for clones contracting from day 15 to 85, whereas a bias towards CD4+ was observed for a second wave of clones expanding from day 15 to 37. Contracting CD4+ clones appeared mostly in the CM and EM memory subsets, whereas CD8+ clones were enriched in EMRA. The detection of some responding clones in pre-infection memory suggests that pre-existing cross-reactive memory T cells joined the SARS-CoV-2 response. Only a couple of mild cases were covered in the study, and larger cohorts including severe cases with pre-infection samples were considered necessary. The second-wave clones that peaked on day 37 were not confirmed to be SARS-CoV-2 specific.

This clonotype was seen only a few times. No antigen is known for it. No base-level quality is on record; no much larger clone is a single base apart. The clonotype was recovered from a man younger than 35 who had mild COVID-19 (a few samples of this study predate the infection). The sample titles of this study are shuffled in the database, so cell type and time point are left out; the donor was told from shared clones. Recombination joined TRBV27 with TRBJ1-6; no D gene is confidently identified. Sequencing was done on a sample of PBMCs or a T cell subset sorted from them (not recorded which). The CDR3 protein: CASSLFVSYNSPLHF. The DNA reads as follows: TGTGCCAGCAGTTTATTTGTTTCCTATAATTCACCCCTCCACTTT.